One sample yielded the 13 T cell receptor beta chains listed below, sequenced in a study of shared clonotypes between healthy human individuals. The assay was immunoSEQ multiplex PCR, and TCRdb's table has in-frame clones only and misses some. The sample consists of roughly 2.5 million clones, 90% to 95% of them appearing once. The sample consisted of naive CD4+ T cells sorted from blood. Noted subset: CD45RA+ positively selected. The receptors stem from a young man in good health.

The V call is TRBV9, the J call TRBJ2-2, with D perhaps matching TRBD2 (7 bases). The CDR3 is 15 amino acids. With 6 bases removed from V and 7 bases from J, the gap between germline ends came to 19 bases. CDR1 and CDR2 from the germline V gene are SGDLS and YYNGEE. CDR3 nucleotides: TGTGCCAGCAACCCAAATGGGGGGGCCGGCGGGGAGCTGTTTTTT. It encodes CASNPNGGAGGELFF.

The chain links TRBV2 to TRBJ1-5; no clear D gene. Trimming took off 5 bases at V and 4 bases at J, with 6 bases between the two ends. CDR3 length: 12 amino acids. Germline-derived CDR1 and CDR2 are SNHLY and FYNNEI. CDR3 nucleotides: TGTGCCAGCAGTACGATGAATCAGCCCCAGCATTTT. It is translated as CASSTMNQPQHF.

The genes are TRBV5-1 and TRBJ2-5; D is unresolved. Germline V gene data show CDR1 as SGHRS and CDR2 as YFSETQ. Trimming shortened V by 4 bases and J by 2 bases, and 9 bases separated the two germline ends. The CDR3 is 13 residues long. CDR3 bases: TGCGCCAGCAGCGAGGAAGGACAAGAGACCCAGTACTTC. Protein: CASSEEGQETQYF.

The chain has TRBV25-1 and TRBJ2-1; a weak D match, TRBD1 (6 bases). Trimming pared 6 bases from V and 0 bases from J, leaving 12 bases between. Germline V CDR1 and CDR2: MGHDK, SYGVNS. The CDR3 is made up of 15 amino acids. The CDR3 protein is CASRTGFSSYNEQFF. The CDR3 DNA reads TGTGCCAGCAGAACAGGGTTCAGCTCCTACAATGAGCAGTTCTTC. Together with reference TRBV25-1 and TRBJ2-1, the CDR3 gives the full variable domain: EADIYQTPRYLVIGTGKKITLECSQTMGHDKMYWYQQDPGMELHLIHYSYGVNSTEKGDLSSESTVSRIRTEHFPLTLESARPSHTSQYLCASRTGFSSYNEQFFGPGTRLTVL.

This clone turned up a few times. V usage is TRBV6-5 and J usage is TRBJ1-1; D ambiguous. CDR1 and CDR2 (germline): MNHEY, SVGAGI. This CDR3 has 13 residues. The germline V and J ends were trimmed by 5 bases and 11 bases, with 18 bases remaining between them. The CDR3 is CASSPPGRSGAFF. The CDR3 nucleotides read TGTGCCAGCAGTCCCCCCGGGCGGTCGGGGGCTTTCTTT.

As for this clone: The identical CDR3 is also encoded by other nucleotide sequences in the sample. This chain joins TRBV27 and TRBJ1-1, with D maybe TRBD1 (5 bases). Trimming pared 3 bases from V and 1 base from J, leaving 6 bases between. The CDR3 runs 13 residues. Germline assignment: CDR1 MNHEY and CDR2 SMNVEV (reference sequence). As DNA, the CDR3 is TGTGCCAGCAGTTTGAGGGGGAACACTGAAGCTTTCTTT. Translating it yields CASSLRGNTEAFF.

The table lists this clone with a few counts. This chain connects TRBV6-5 to TRBJ1-1; D unclear. The CDR3 loop spans 14 amino acids. Germline CDR1 and CDR2: MNHEY and SVGAGI. V was shortened by 7 bases and J by 5 bases, with 17 bases between the two germline ends. The CDR3 here is CASTYGVGKTEAFF. CDR3 coding DNA: TGTGCCAGCACCTATGGGGTAGGGAAGACTGAAGCTTTCTTT.

Concerning this clone itself: Other DNA variants within this sample encode the same CDR3. The V and J genes are TRBV9 and TRBJ1-2, with TRBD1 as a possible D gene (5 bases). The CDR3 is 13 residues long. V lost 0 bases and J lost 5, with 8 bases in between. Germline V gives CDR1 SGDLS, CDR2 YYNGEE. CDR3 region: CASSVEGSYGYTF. CDR3 DNA: TGTGCCAGCAGCGTAGAGGGGTCTTATGGCTACACCTTC.

CDR3: CASRTSGSIYEQYF. The CDR3 DNA follows: TGTGCCAGCAGAACTAGCGGGAGTATCTACGAGCAGTACTTC. This sequence joins TRBV21-1 and TRBJ2-7; the table calls TRBD2, which could not be checked here. TRBV21-1 is a pseudogene. The CDR3 sequence is 14 residues long.

The chain is built from TRBV5-4 and TRBJ1-6; 9 positions match TRBD1. This CDR3 has 14 residues. CDR1 is SGHNT, CDR2 YYREEE, per germline (reference sequence). The J segment lost 10 bases and the V segment lost 3 bases, leaving 5 bases of the junction unmatched. The CDR3 coding sequence is TGTGCCAGCAGCTCGGGACAGGGTACATCACCCCTCCACTTT. Translation gives CASSSGQGTSPLHF.

The V and J genes are TRBV11-2 and TRBJ2-7; the match to TRBD2 covers 7 bases. This CDR3 has 16 residues. Germline lookup yields CDR1 SGHAT and CDR2 FQNNGV. The ends lost 1 base at V and 7 bases at J; junction bases unmatched: 13. The chain's CDR3 is CASSLATGTTRTEQYF. CDR3 sequence (DNA): TGTGCCAGCAGCTTAGCAACCGGGACTACGCGGACAGAGCAGTACTTC.

This clone was counted only a few times. This rearrangement joins TRBV7-2 to TRBJ1-2; tentatively, D is TRBD1 (5 bases). Deletions cut 1 base from V and 5 bases from J, with 8 bases between. From germline, CDR1 is SGHTA and CDR2 FQGNSA. The CDR3 sequence is 13 residues long. In DNA, the CDR3 is TGTGCCAGCAGCTTAGGGGCAGGGTATGGCTACACCTTC. Translation gives CASSLGAGYGYTF. The entire variable domain, with the rest obtained from reference TRBV7-2 and TRBJ1-2, is as follows: GAGVSQSPSNKVTEKGKDVELRCDPISGHTALYWYRQSLGQGLEFLIYFQGNSAPDKSGLPSDRFSAERTGGSVSTLTIQRTQQEDSAVYLCASSLGAGYGYTFGSGTRLTVV.

This sequence joins TRBV5-1 and TRBJ2-7; unclear D gene. V lost 1 base and J 1 base, leaving 12 bases between the germline ends. Germline CDR1 SGHRS, CDR2 YFSETQ. This CDR3 spans 15 amino acids. The CDR3 region is CASSLINSLSYEQYF. The CDR3 DNA reads TGCGCCAGCAGCTTGATCAATTCCCTTTCCTACGAGCAGTACTTC. The complete variable domain, with remaining parts taken from reference TRBV5-1 and TRBJ2-7, reads KAGVTQTPRYLIKTRGQQVTLSCSPISGHRSVSWYQQTPGQGLQFLFEYFSETQRNKGNFPGRFSGRQFSNSRSEMNVSTLELGDSALYLCASSLINSLSYEQYFGPGTRLTVT.